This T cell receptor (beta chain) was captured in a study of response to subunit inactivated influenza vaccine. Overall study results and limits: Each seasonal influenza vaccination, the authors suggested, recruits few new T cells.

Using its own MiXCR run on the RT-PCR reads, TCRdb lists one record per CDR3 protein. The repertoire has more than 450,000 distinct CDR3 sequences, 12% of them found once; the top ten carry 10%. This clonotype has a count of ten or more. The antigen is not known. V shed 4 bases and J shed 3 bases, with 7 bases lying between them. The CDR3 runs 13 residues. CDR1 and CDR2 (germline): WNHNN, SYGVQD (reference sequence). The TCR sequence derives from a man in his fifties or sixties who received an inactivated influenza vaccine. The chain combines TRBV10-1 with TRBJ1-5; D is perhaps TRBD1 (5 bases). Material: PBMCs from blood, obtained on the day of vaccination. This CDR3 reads CASSGQLNQPQHF. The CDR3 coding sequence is TGCGCCAGCAGTGGACAGCTCAATCAGCCCCAGCATTTT.